This T cell receptor beta chain was observed in a study of blood T cell repertoires in COVID-19. The wider study: Nucleic acid was either cDNA or gDNA, and it came from T cells, B-cell-depleted T cells, or PBMCs.

Assignment of participants to cohorts was predicated upon participant-reported clinical history. V lost 5 bases to trimming and J lost 10 bases, with 12 bases between them. The CDR3 is made up of 11 amino acids. The germline V gene has CDR1 DFQATT and CDR2 SNEGSKA (reference sequence). Method: immunoSEQ multiplex PCR; TCRdb's copy keeps in-frame clones and lacks some. The data hold about 180,000 clones, with about 90% observed a single time. This sequence joins TRBV20-1 and TRBJ2-1; weak D call: TRBD2 (5 bases). Sample: PBMCs or T cells enriched from blood (not recorded which). The source is a woman under 30 who had recovered from COVID-19. CDR3 bases: TGCAGTGCTCCCAGACGACTAGAGCAGTTCTTC. As protein: CSAPRRLEQFF.